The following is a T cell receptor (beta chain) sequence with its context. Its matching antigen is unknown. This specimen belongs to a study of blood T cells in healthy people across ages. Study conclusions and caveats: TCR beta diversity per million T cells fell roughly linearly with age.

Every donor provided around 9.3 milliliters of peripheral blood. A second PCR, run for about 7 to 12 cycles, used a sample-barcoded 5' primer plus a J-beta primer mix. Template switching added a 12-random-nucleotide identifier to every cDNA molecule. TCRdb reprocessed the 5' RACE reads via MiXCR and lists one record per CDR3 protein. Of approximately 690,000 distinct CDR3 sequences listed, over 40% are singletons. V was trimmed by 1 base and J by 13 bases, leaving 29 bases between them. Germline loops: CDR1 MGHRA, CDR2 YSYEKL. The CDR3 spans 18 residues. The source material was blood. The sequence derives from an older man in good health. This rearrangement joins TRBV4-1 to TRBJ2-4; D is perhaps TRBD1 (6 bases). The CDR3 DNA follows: TGCGCCAGCAGCCAAGTCCTTATCCCACAGGGAGCCTACAATGAGCAGTACTTC. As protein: CASSQVLIPQGAYNEQYF.